These 5 T cell receptor beta chains were all obtained from the same sample, sequenced in a study of identical twins. A single record per CDR3 protein comes from TCRdb applying MiXCR to the 5' RACE reads. The repertoire has a few hundred thousand distinct CDR3 sequences, about an eighth of them found once; the top ten carry 3.5% to 5%. These sequences were also reported in another study, on yellow fever vaccine responses in identical twins.

The material sequenced was memory (CD45RO+) T cells sorted from blood. These receptors originate from a woman younger than 30 in good health.

V and J are TRBV2 and TRBJ2-1; 9 bases match TRBD1. Germline V lookup: CDR1 SNHLY, CDR2 FYNNEI. The CDR3 loop spans 15 amino acids. Losses at the gene ends were 4 bases for V and 5 bases for J; bases not matched to a gene: 6. The CDR3 DNA sequence: TGTGCCAGCAGTGCCTCGGGACAGGGCCACAATGAGCAGTTCTTC. This codes for CASSASGQGHNEQFF.

V and J are TRBV24-1 and TRBJ2-5, with 8 bases lining up with TRBD1. The CDR3 sequence is 14 residues long. Germline CDR1 reads KGHDR; CDR2 reads SFDVKD. The junction had 10 bases not matched to a gene; V was cut back by 9 bases and J by 5 bases. DNA for the CDR3: TGTGCCACCGAGGACAGGGCCGTGAGGGAGACCCAGTACTTC. Amino acid sequence: CATEDRAVRETQYF.

This chain connects TRBV20-1 to TRBJ2-7; 9 nucleotides line up with TRBD1. Germline V gene data show CDR1 as DFQATT and CDR2 as SNEGSKA (reference sequence). The trim removed 3 bases at V and 6 bases at J, leaving 9 bases unmatched. This CDR3 is built from 14 residues. CDR3 bases: TGCAGTGCTAGGGGGACAGGGAGCGTTGTCGAGCAGTACTTC. Residues: CSARGTGSVVEQYF.

This clonotype was counted a few times. CDR3 loop: CASSPRDSLAGELFF. The CDR3 DNA reads as TGTGCCAGCTCACCACGGGACAGTTTAGCCGGGGAGCTGTTTTTT. V is TRBV18 and J is TRBJ2-2, with 7 positions matching TRBD1. Germline assignment: CDR1 KGHSH and CDR2 LQKENI. The junction had 5 bases not matched to a gene; V was cut back by 1 base and J by 6 bases. This CDR3 is 15 amino acids long. The entire variable domain, with the rest obtained from reference TRBV18 and TRBJ2-2, is as follows: NAGVMQNPRHLVRRRGQEARLRCSPMKGHSHVYWYRQLPEEGLKFMVYLQKENIIDESGMPKERFSAEFPKEGPSILRIQQVVRGDSAAYFCASSPRDSLAGELFFGEGSRLTVL.

The rearrangement uses TRBV15 and TRBJ2-5; 7 bases map to TRBD2. CDR1 and CDR2 (germline): LNHNV, YYDKDF (reference sequence). Unmatched junction bases numbered 13, after V lost 1 base and J lost 2 bases. This CDR3 is built from 18 residues. DNA of the CDR3: TGTGCCACCAGCAGAGGAGGAGCGGGACCTATCAAACAAGAGACCCAGTACTTC. Translation gives CATSRGGAGPIKQETQYF.